This TCR beta chain was identified in a study of STAT5B mutations in CD4+ large granular lymphocyte leukemia. This CDR3 contains 15 residues. Germline lookup yields CDR1 ENHRY and CDR2 SYGVKD. Trimming shortened V by 3 bases and J by 7 bases, and 16 bases separated the two germline ends. The assay was immunoSEQ multiplex PCR, and TCRdb's table has in-frame clones only and misses some. The table records 25,000 to 35,000 clones, approximately 76% of them present only once. Points from the study as a whole: Without putative leukemic clones, patient CD4-sorted repertoires remained more clonal than healthy CD4+ repertoires.

As to this clone: Its antigen is currently unknown.

The rearrangement uses TRBV10-3 and TRBJ2-1, with D maybe TRBD1 (6 bases). The sample comprised CD4+ T cells from blood buffy coats. The receptor comes from a human donor in good health. The CDR3 nucleotides read TGTGCCATCAGTGATGGGACACCCCCTGGTAATGAGCAGTTCTTC. This codes for CAISDGTPPGNEQFF.